This entry lists 13 T cell receptor beta chains sequenced from one sample in a study of read filtering for tumor transcriptome and immune sequencing. From roughly 400 ng of RNA, a library with molecular barcoded alpha/delta and beta/gamma adaptors was made. Using its own MiXCR run on the reads, TCRdb lists one record per CDR3 protein. The sample includes 50,000 to 65,000 distinct CDR3 sequences, 15% to 25% of them seen just once. Sequencing was performed on a population of CD138-negative cells sorted from bone marrow. These receptor sequences come from a donor aged 40 or over with multiple myeloma.

The table lists this clonotype with a few counts. The chain employs TRBV10-2 and TRBJ2-3; 9 nucleotides line up with TRBD2. The CDR3 length is 17 residues. Trimming took 7 bases from V and 1 from J; bases not matched to a gene: 12. The V gene's germline CDR1 is WSHSY and CDR2 SAAADI. The CDR3 protein is CASKQGLGGGGTDTQYF. In DNA form, the CDR3 reads TGCGCCAGCAAGCAAGGCCTCGGCGGGGGGGGCACAGATACGCAGTATTTT.

About this clonotype: Germline and junction disagree at one end, which may indicate a read error. V gene TRBV6-2 or TRBV6-3 combines with J gene TRBJ2-5; D gene ambiguous. Per germline, CDR1 MNHEY and CDR2 SVGEGT. The CDR3 runs 17 residues. CDR3 amino acids: CAISYLETTQLQETQYF. Here the CDR3 DNA reads TGTGCCATCAGTTACCTGGAAACAACACAGCTCCAAGAGACCCAGTACTTC.

In its sample, this clonotype was seen many times. The chain couples TRBV12-5 to TRBJ1-1; D is unclear. Per the germline V gene, CDR1 is LGHNT and CDR2 is FRNRAP. The length of the CDR3 is 15 residues. V shed 0 bases and J shed 1 base, with 9 bases lying between them. As DNA, the CDR3 is TGTGCTAGTGGTTTGGTTTTAGTCTCGAACACTGAAGCTTTCTTT. Amino acids: CASGLVLVSNTEAFF. The complete variable domain, with remaining parts taken from reference TRBV12-5 and TRBJ1-1, reads DARVTQTPRHKVTEMGQEVTMRCQPILGHNTVFWYRQTMMQGLELLAYFRNRAPLDDSGMPKDRFSAEMPDATLATLKIQPSEPRDSAVYFCASGLVLVSNTEAFFGQGTRLTVV.

The rearrangement joins TRBV7-6 to TRBJ1-5; D not resolved. This CDR3 region has 14 residues. The germline CDR1 and CDR2 sequences are SGHVS and FNYEAQ. V was cut by 2 bases and J by 3 bases, with 8 bases left in between. The CDR3 region has the DNA TGTGCCAGCAGCTTATTCAGCGTCAATCAGCCCCAGCATTTT. Translated, it gives CASSLFSVNQPQHF.

By sample share, this clonotype is medium-sized. This rearrangement joins TRBV6-5 to TRBJ1-1; no clear D gene. This CDR3 contains 11 residues. Trimming removed 7 bases at V and 2 bases at J, with 5 bases between. CDR1 and CDR2 from the germline V gene are MNHEY and SVGAGI. The DNA for the CDR3 is TGTGCCAGCAACCGAAACACTGAAGCTTTCTTT. Protein: CASNRNTEAFF.

This clonotype was seen many times. The chain joins TRBV28 to TRBJ2-2; tentatively, D is TRBD1 (6 bases). The germline gives CDR1 MDHEN, CDR2 SYDVKM. V shed 6 bases and J shed 6 bases, with 17 bases lying between them. The CDR3 runs 15 residues. The CDR3 sequence is CASSRPMGAAGELFF. The CDR3 bases are TGTGCCAGCAGCAGACCTATGGGGGCAGCCGGGGAGCTGTTTTTT.

The rearrangement joins TRBV6-5 to TRBJ2-1; tentative D call: TRBD2 (6 bases). Germline V CDR1 and CDR2: MNHEY, SVGAGI. This CDR3 has 16 residues. Trimming took 4 bases from V and 7 from J, leaving 20 bases between them. CDR3 DNA sequence: TGTGCCAGCAGTTGCTCTTCCGGGAGTGTTGGAAATGAGCAGTTCTTC. This codes for CASSCSSGSVGNEQFF.

The chain is built from TRBV6-5 and TRBJ1-5, with no clear D. The CDR3 sequence is 15 residues long. Germline loops: CDR1 MNHEY, CDR2 SVGAGI. V gave up 0 bases and J gave up 0 bases, with 6 bases separating them. The CDR3 is CASSYSSSSNQPQHF. Written as DNA, the CDR3 is TGTGCCAGCAGTTACTCGAGCTCTAGCAATCAGCCCCAGCATTTT.

This clonotype was seen only once. This sequence may be a read error, since a much larger clone differs from it by one base. The V and J genes are TRBV2 and TRBJ2-3; the match to TRBD2 covers 9 bases. The junction had 14 bases not matched to a gene; V was cut back by 8 bases and J by 5 bases. Germline V gene sequence: CDR1 SNHLY, CDR2 FYNNEI. This CDR3 is 16 amino acids long. The CDR3 DNA sequence: TGTGCCAGCGGTGGTTTTGGTCTAGCGGGACGAGATACGCAGTATTTT. Its protein product is CASGGFGLAGRDTQYF.

A few counts support this clonotype. The chain recombines TRBV28 with TRBJ2-7; D remains unclear. The CDR3 contains 14 residues. Trimming removed 6 bases at V and 2 bases at J, with 14 bases between. Germline values: CDR1 MDHEN, CDR2 SYDVKM. CDR3 coding DNA: TGTGCCAGCAGCCCACCCGGGCCCCCCTACGAGCAGTACTTC. Amino acid sequence: CASSPPGPPYEQYF.

This clonotype was counted at least ten times. J is TRBJ1-5 and V is TRBV27, with 7 positions matching TRBD1. J was trimmed by 1 base and V by 5 bases; bases with no gene match: 5. CDR3 length equals 15 residues. Germline assignment: CDR1 MNHEY and CDR2 SMNVEV (reference sequence). CDR3 in amino acids: CASSARGTSNQPQHF. In nucleotides, the CDR3 is TGTGCCAGCAGTGCCAGGGGGACGAGCAATCAGCCCCAGCATTTT.

This clonotype occurred many times. The chain couples TRBV6-1 to TRBJ2-3, with 7 bases identical to TRBD2. The CDR3 totals 14 residues. Trimming removed 4 bases from V and 4 bases from J; junction bases left unmatched: 5. CDR1 is MNHNS and CDR2 is SASEGT in the germline V gene. The CDR3 here is CASSGAGVPDTQYF. CDR3 DNA sequence: TGTGCCAGCAGTGGTGCGGGAGTCCCAGATACGCAGTATTTT.

To note about this clonotype: The junction differs from germline at one of its ends, possibly a read error. The rearrangement uses TRBV3-1 and TRBJ1-2, with D possibly matching TRBD1 (6 bases). Germline assignment: CDR1 LGHDT and CDR2 YNNKEL (reference sequence). CDR3 size: 12 residues. This chain's CDR3 is CASGQTQGFYTF. The CDR3 nucleotides are TGTGCCAGCGGCCAAACACAGGGTTTCTACACCTTC.